This T cell receptor (beta chain) is from a study of blood T cell repertoires in COVID-19. At the level of the study: From T cells, B-cell-depleted T cells, or PBMCs came the material, which was cDNA or gDNA.

Measured with immunoSEQ multiplex PCR; TCRdb has only the in-frame clones, and not every one. The sample has a few hundred thousand clones, 75% to 90% seen once. Trimming shortened V by 3 bases and J by 5 bases, and 5 bases separated the two germline ends. Per germline, CDR1 SGHTA and CDR2 FQGTGA. The CDR3 runs to 13 residues. Cohort allocation depended upon clinical history that participants reported. Cohort 3 recovery required two negative PCRs, clearance, or symptom resolution. The TCR comes from a man between 18 and 29 years old who had recovered from COVID-19. The chain has TRBV7-3 and TRBJ2-6; D is undetermined. Sequencing used PBMCs or T cells enriched from blood (not recorded which). The DNA of the CDR3 is TGTGCCAGCAGCTTGCGGAGGGCCAACGTCCTGACTTTC. This encodes CASSLRRANVLTF.